Below, one T cell receptor (beta chain) is given with its context. This entry belongs to a study of cytomegalovirus exposure and HLA in healthy donors. Primers for the PCR totalled 60 Vbeta and 13 Jbeta. Clones were read by immunoSEQ multiplex PCR, and TCRdb kept only the in-frame ones, dropping some. The table includes roughly 130,000 clones, approximately 61% detected once. The germline CDR1 and CDR2 sequences are KGHSH and LQKENI. The germline V and J ends were trimmed by 3 bases and 4 bases, with 13 bases remaining between them. The CDR3 covers 15 residues. The sample comprised PBMCs. The clonotype comes from a man younger than 45 in good health and CMV-seropositive. This chain links TRBV18 with TRBJ1-3, with a tentative D call TRBD1 (6 bases). The CDR3 spells CASSPGGLIGNTIYF. The CDR3 DNA follows: TGTGCCAGCTCACCCGGGGGGCTCATCGGAAACACCATATATTTT.